Listed below are T cell receptor beta chains from one sample, sequenced in a study of blood T cell repertoires in COVID-19. Sequenced by immunoSEQ multiplex PCR; TCRdb stores in-frame clones only, minus some. The data contain 150,000 to 200,000 clones, approximately 80% of them singletons. Source material: PBMCs or T cells enriched from blood (not recorded which). The receptors were sampled from a woman between 55 and 75 years old who had recovered from COVID-19. Both conserved end residues are part of each CDR3. Each record gives: D gene, V gene, J gene, clone size, CDR3 DNA, CDR3 protein. The D gene is left open where the match is weak. Size tells how often a clone was seen (once, few, many) or the class of an expanded clone, and some rows leave it out.

TRBD2	TRBV5-1	TRBJ2-1	.	TGCGCCAGCAGCCCGGGGGGGCCCCCCCCAAACAATGAGCAGTTCTTC	CASSPGGPPPNNEQFF
TRBD1	TRBV3-1/TRBV3-2	TRBJ1-2	.	TGTGCCAGCAGCCACCTGAACAGGGGTGAGGGCTACACCTTC	CASSHLNRGEGYTF
TRBD2	TRBV5-4	TRBJ2-5	.	TGTGCCAGCAGCTTGGATAGCGGGGGGGTAGAAGAGACCCAGTACTTC	CASSLDSGGVEETQYF
TRBD2	TRBV7-3	TRBJ2-7	.	TGTGCCAGCAGCTTTGGGACTAGCGGCCACGAGCAGTACTTC	CASSFGTSGHEQYF
TRBD1	TRBV11-3	TRBJ1-6	.	TGTGCCAGCAGCGGACATGGACAGGGGGCAATCATTTCCTATAATTCACCCCTCCACTTT	CASSGHGQGAIISYNSPLHF
.	TRBV6-5	TRBJ1-1	.	TGTGCCAGCAGTTACGGTGCAGGGTGGACTGAAGCTTTCTTT	CASSYGAGWTEAFF
.	TRBV12-3/TRBV12-4	TRBJ1-5	.	TGTGCCAGCAGTTTAAATGGCGGCGGGGCCCAGCATTTT	CASSLNGGGAQHF
TRBD2	TRBV10-1	TRBJ2-5	once	TGCGCCAGCAGTGCGAGCGGGGGGGCCCAAGAGACCCAGTACTTC	CASSASGGAQETQYF
.	TRBV7-3	TRBJ1-2	few	TGTGCCAGCAGCCCAGGAAACAACTATGGCTACACCTTC	CASSPGNNYGYTF
TRBD2	TRBV5-4	TRBJ2-5	.	TGTGCCAGCAGCGCCGGACTAGCTACGGTCCAAGAGACCCAGTACTTC	CASSAGLATVQETQYF
.	TRBV2	TRBJ1-4	.	TGTGCCAGCAGTTATTCCAGGGGAGAAAAACTGTTTTTT	CASSYSRGEKLFF
TRBD1	TRBV7-9	TRBJ1-2	.	TGTGCCAGCAGCTTATATGGGATTGGACAGGGCGATGACTATGGCTACACCTTC	CASSLYGIGQGDDYGYTF
TRBD1	TRBV5-6	TRBJ1-2	.	TGTGCCAGCAGCCGGGTTTCTGCGACAGGGATAGGTGGCTACACCTTC	CASSRVSATGIGGYTF
.	TRBV2	TRBJ1-1	.	TGTGCCAGTCTCCGGGAAGCCACTGAAGCTTTCTTT	CASLREATEAFF
.	TRBV12-2	TRBJ2-2	.	TGTGCAAGTCGCTTAGCGCTTAGGCAGGGGGCGCGAACGGACACCGGGGAGCTGTTTTTT	CASRLALRQGARTDTGELFF
TRBD1	TRBV7-9	TRBJ1-1	.	TGTGCCAGCAGCGACAGGGCGAACACTGAAGCTTTCTTT	CASSDRANTEAFF
TRBD1	TRBV24-1	TRBJ1-5	few	TGTGCCACCAGTGACTCTCCTGGACAGGGCGTGGGTCAGCCCCAGCATTTT	CATSDSPGQGVGQPQHF
TRBD2	TRBV5-1	TRBJ2-1	.	TGCGCCAGCAGCCGCGGGACTAGCGGGGGCAATGAGCAGTTCTTC	CASSRGTSGGNEQFF
TRBD1	TRBV11-3	TRBJ1-1	.	TGTGCCAGCAGCACGACAGGGTCCCACACTGAAGCTTTCTTT	CASSTTGSHTEAFF
TRBD1	TRBV18	TRBJ1-1	.	TGTGCCAGCTCACCCAACAGGGGGCGGGGGTTTAACACTGAAGCTTTCTTT	CASSPNRGRGFNTEAFF
.	TRBV5-4	TRBJ2-3	few	TGTGCCAGCAGCCCCAAGCGAGACCTCACAGATACGCAGTATTTT	CASSPKRDLTDTQYF
TRBD1	TRBV7-6	TRBJ2-7	.	TGTGCCAGCAGCCTCATAGGGGGCGGCGAGCAGTACTTC	CASSLIGGGEQYF
.	TRBV7-2	TRBJ2-1	.	TGTGCCAGCAGCTTAGGGGGGGGCTTTCCAAATGAGCAGTTCTTC	CASSLGGGFPNEQFF
.	TRBV5-6	TRBJ2-7	.	TGTGCCAGCAGCTGGAGCCAGGGTACGGGGGTAAACGAGCAGTACTTC	CASSWSQGTGVNEQYF
.	TRBV4-1	TRBJ2-5	few	TGCGCCAGCAGCCAAGCCCCTAGCGGAGGGGGGATCCAAGAGACCCAGTACTTC	CASSQAPSGGGIQETQYF
.	TRBV6-1	TRBJ1-2	.	TGTGCCAGCAGTGAAGGGACAGCTAACTATGGCTACACCTTC	CASSEGTANYGYTF
.	TRBV5-5	TRBJ2-7	once	TGTGCCAGCAGCTTGGCCGCGGTGAGCTCCTACGAGCAGTACTTC	CASSLAAVSSYEQYF
TRBD1	TRBV24-1	TRBJ2-5	.	TGTGCCACCAGTGAAGGCGGGACAGGGACACAAGAGACCCAGTACTTC	CATSEGGTGTQETQYF
TRBD1	TRBV25-1	TRBJ1-1	.	TGTGCCAGCAGCTCGACAGGGGCGAACACTGAAGCTTTCTTT	CASSSTGANTEAFF
.	TRBV20-1	TRBJ2-5	.	TGCAGTCTACTGTTCCAAGAGACCCAGTACTTC	CSLLFQETQYF
.	TRBV20-1	TRBJ2-5	.	TGCAGTGGGCTTGGAGAGACCCAGTACTTC	CSGLGETQYF
.	TRBV5-4	TRBJ2-2	few	TGTGCCAGCAGCTTGGCCGGCGGGGTCCTAGCCGGGGAGCTGTTTTTT	CASSLAGGVLAGELFF
.	TRBV7-6	TRBJ1-2	.	TGTGCCAGCAGCGCGCGCTATGGCTACACCTTC	CASSARYGYTF
TRBD2	TRBV3-1/TRBV3-2	TRBJ2-3	.	TGTGCCAGCAGCCAACCCACTAGCGAGGGCACAGATACGCAGTATTTT	CASSQPTSEGTDTQYF
.	TRBV10-1	TRBJ2-7	.	TGCGCCAGCAGTGACCTCACAGGGGAGGACCACGAGCAGTACTTC	CASSDLTGEDHEQYF
TRBD2	TRBV11-2	TRBJ2-7	.	TGTGCCAGCAGCTTAGTTGGGACTAGCCCTTCCTACGAGCAGTACTTC	CASSLVGTSPSYEQYF
TRBD1	TRBV9	TRBJ2-4	few	TGTGCCAGCAGCGGTCTACCGGGGACAGGGAAAAACATTCAGTACTTC	CASSGLPGTGKNIQYF
TRBD2	TRBV15	TRBJ2-1	.	TGTGCCACCAGCACCATTAGCGGGGGATCCTACAATGAGCAGTTCTTC	CATSTISGGSYNEQFF
TRBD2	TRBV6-1	TRBJ2-3	once	TGTGCCAGCAGTGAGTACCCAGCGGGGGGTCCCGCTACGCTCACAGATACGCAGTATTTT	CASSEYPAGGPATLTDTQYF
TRBD1	TRBV7-2	TRBJ1-2	few	TGTGCCAGCAGCTTAGCGGCAGGGGGCTGGACTAACTTC	CASSLAAGGWTNF
TRBD2	TRBV3-1/TRBV3-2	TRBJ2-4	.	TGTGCCAGCAGCCAAGATACCCTAGCGGGGGGGCCAGTGTCGTATGACATTCAGTACTTC	CASSQDTLAGGPVSYDIQYF
.	TRBV7-9	TRBJ1-3	.	TGTGCCAGCAGCTTCTTGGGGGCAGGGAACACCATATATTTT	CASSFLGAGNTIYF
.	TRBV30	TRBJ1-2	.	TGTGCCTGGGGACAGACCTATGGCTACACCTTC	CAWGQTYGYTF
TRBD2	TRBV2	TRBJ2-1	.	TGTGCCAGCAGTGAAGCCGGGACTAGGCATGAGCAGTTCTTC	CASSEAGTRHEQFF
.	TRBV5-6	TRBJ2-2	.	TGTGCCAGCAGGCCGGAGAGGATCAGCACCGGGGAGCTGTTTTTT	CASRPERISTGELFF
.	TRBV6-5	TRBJ1-1	.	TGTGCCAGCAGGACAGGCAGGACGAACACTGAAGCTTTCTTT	CASRTGRTNTEAFF
.	TRBV5-1	TRBJ1-6	once	TGCGCCAGCAGCGGAACCCCAGGGGTTAATTCACCCCTCCACTTT	CASSGTPGVNSPLHF
.	TRBV27	TRBJ2-7	.	TGTGCCAGCAGTTTATCGATCCCCCGCAGCGGGTCTACCTACGAGCAGTACTTC	CASSLSIPRSGSTYEQYF
.	TRBV24-1	TRBJ2-3	.	TGTGCCACCAGTGAGGGGGGGCCCAGCACAGATACGCAGTATTTT	CATSEGGPSTDTQYF
TRBD1	TRBV11-2	TRBJ2-5	.	TGTGCCAGCAGCTTAAATCGACGACAGGGGGCGGCGGGAGAGACCCAGTACTTC	CASSLNRRQGAAGETQYF
.	TRBV19	TRBJ1-2	.	TGTGCCAGTAGTATAGATGGTAACAGTAACTATGGCTACACCTTC	CASSIDGNSNYGYTF
.	TRBV3-1/TRBV3-2	TRBJ2-3	.	TGTGCCAGCAGTCGACTAGGCACAGATACGCAGTATTTT	CASSRLGTDTQYF
.	TRBV10-3	TRBJ2-7	.	TGTGCCATCAGTGAGACCCCGGGGGACCAGTACTTC	CAISETPGDQYF
.	TRBV5-1	TRBJ1-2	once	TGCGCCAGCAGCCACATAAGTCAGTATGGCTACACCTTC	CASSHISQYGYTF